This record concerns one TCR beta chain sequence. Its antigen is not identified. This entry is derived from a study of T cells after posttransplantation cyclophosphamide. Findings of the study overall: Later blood repertoires were often dominated by clones from the donor CD8+ memory compartment.

Trimming cost V 1 base and J 4 bases, with 12 bases left between them. Germline V CDR1 and CDR2: SGHKS, YYEKEE (reference sequence). This CDR3 is built from 15 residues. The method was immunoSEQ multiplex PCR; TCRdb's version includes in-frame clones alone and lacks a portion of them. The sample comprises more than 60,000 clones, 93% of which are singletons, and 2.5% to 3% rests with the top ten. The chain links TRBV5-5 to TRBJ1-5; D is possibly TRBD1 (6 bases). The receptor was isolated from a woman aged 30 to 39 in good health and a related stem cell transplant donor. The sequencing sample was made of PBMCs. The DNA for the CDR3 is TGTGCCAGCAGCTTGTATCAGGGGATAAATCAGCCCCAGCATTTT. It translates to CASSLYQGINQPQHF.